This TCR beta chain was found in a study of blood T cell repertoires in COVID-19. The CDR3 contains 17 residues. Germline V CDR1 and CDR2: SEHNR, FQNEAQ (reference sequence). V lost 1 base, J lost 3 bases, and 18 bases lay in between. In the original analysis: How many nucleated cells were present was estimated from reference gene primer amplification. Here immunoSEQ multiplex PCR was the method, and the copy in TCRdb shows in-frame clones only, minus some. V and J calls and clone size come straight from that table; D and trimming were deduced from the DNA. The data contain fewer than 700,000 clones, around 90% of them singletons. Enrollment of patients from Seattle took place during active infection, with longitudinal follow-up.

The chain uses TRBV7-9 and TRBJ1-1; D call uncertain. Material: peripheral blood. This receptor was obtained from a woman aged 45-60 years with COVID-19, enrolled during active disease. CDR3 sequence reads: CASSLGHLGGIHTEAFF. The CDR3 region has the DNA TGTGCCAGCAGCTTAGGACATCTCGGAGGTATTCACACTGAAGCTTTCTTT.